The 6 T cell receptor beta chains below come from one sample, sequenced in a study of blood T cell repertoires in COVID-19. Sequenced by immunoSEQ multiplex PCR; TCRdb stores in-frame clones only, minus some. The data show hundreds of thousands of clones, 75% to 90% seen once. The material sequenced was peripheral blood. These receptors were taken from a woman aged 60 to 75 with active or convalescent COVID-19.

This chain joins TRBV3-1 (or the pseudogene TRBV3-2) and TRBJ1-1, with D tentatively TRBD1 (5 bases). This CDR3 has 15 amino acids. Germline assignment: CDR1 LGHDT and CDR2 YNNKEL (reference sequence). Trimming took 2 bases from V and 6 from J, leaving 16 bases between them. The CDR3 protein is CASSQRRGARAEAFF. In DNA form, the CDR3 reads TGTGCCAGCAGCCAAAGGAGGGGTGCACGGGCTGAAGCTTTCTTT.

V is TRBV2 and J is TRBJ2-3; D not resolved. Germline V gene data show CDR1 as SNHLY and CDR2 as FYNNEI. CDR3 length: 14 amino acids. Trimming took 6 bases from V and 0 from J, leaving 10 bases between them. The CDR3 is CASSPTRSTDTQYF. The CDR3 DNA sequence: TGTGCCAGCAGCCCGACTCGGAGCACAGATACGCAGTATTTT. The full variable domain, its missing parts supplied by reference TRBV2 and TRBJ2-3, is EPEVTQTPSHQVTQMGQEVILRCVPISNHLYFYWYRQILGQKVEFLVSFYNNEISEKSEIFDDQFSVERPDGSNFTLKIRSTKLEDSAMYFCASSPTRSTDTQYFGPGTRLTVL.

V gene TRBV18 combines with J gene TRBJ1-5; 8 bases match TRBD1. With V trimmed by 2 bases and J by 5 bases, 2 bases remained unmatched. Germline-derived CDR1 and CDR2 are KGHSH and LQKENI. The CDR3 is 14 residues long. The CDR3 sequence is CASSPDRGYQPQHF. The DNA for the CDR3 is TGTGCCAGCTCACCAGACAGGGGCTATCAGCCCCAGCATTTT.

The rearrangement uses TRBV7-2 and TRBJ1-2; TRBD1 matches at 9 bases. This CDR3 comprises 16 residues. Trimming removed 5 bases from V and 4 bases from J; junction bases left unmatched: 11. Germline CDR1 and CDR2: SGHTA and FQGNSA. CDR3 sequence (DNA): TGTGCCAGCAGCCGTACGGGGGGACAGGGAGTCTATGGCTACACCTTC. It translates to CASSRTGGQGVYGYTF.

Written as DNA, the CDR3 is TGTGCCAGTAGTGACCGACAGGGTGGCGGCTACACCTTC. Translating gives CASSDRQGGGYTF. The rearrangement links TRBV19 to TRBJ1-2, with TRBD1 matching over 7 bases. V was clipped by 5 bases and J by 8 bases; unmatched bases: 8. This CDR3 spans 13 amino acids. Germline V gene sequence: CDR1 LNHDA, CDR2 SQIVND (reference sequence).

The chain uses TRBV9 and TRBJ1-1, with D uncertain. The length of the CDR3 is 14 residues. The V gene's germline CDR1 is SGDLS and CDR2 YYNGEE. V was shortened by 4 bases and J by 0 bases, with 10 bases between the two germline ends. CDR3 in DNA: TGTGCCAGCAGCCCCTCCAGTATGAACACTGAAGCTTTCTTT. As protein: CASSPSSMNTEAFF.